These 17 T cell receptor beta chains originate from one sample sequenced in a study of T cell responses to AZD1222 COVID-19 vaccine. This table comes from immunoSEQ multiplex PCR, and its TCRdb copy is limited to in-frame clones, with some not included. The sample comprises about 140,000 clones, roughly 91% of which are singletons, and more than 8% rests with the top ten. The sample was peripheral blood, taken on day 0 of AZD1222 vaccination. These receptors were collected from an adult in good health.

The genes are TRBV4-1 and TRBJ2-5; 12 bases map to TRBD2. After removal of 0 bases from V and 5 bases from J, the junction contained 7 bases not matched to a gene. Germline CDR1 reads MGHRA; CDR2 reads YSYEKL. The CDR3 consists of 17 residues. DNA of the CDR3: TGCGCCAGCAGCCAAGATCCTAGCGGGGGGGCCACGGAGACCCAGTACTTC. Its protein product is CASSQDPSGGATETQYF.

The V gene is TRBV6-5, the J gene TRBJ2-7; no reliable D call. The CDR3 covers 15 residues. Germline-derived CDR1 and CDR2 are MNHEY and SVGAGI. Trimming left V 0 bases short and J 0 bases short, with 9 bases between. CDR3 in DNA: TGTGCCAGCAGTTACTCCACCAGTCTCTCCTACGAGCAGTACTTC. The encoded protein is CASSYSTSLSYEQYF.

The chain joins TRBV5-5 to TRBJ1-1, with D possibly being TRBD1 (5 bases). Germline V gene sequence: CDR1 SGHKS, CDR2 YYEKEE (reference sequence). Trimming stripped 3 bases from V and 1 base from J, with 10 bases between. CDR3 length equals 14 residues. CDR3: CASSSRDWNTEAFF. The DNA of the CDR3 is TGTGCCAGCAGCTCCAGGGACTGGAACACTGAAGCTTTCTTT.

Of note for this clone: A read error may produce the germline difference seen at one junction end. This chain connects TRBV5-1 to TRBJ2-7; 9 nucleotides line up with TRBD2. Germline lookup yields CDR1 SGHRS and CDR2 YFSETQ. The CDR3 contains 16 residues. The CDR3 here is CARSWGGRGGAREQYF. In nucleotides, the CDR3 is TGCGCCCGCAGCTGGGGCGGGCGCGGGGGGGCCAGGGAGCAGTACTTC. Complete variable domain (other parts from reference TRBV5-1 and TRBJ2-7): KAGVTQTPRYLIKTRGQQVTLSCSPISGHRSVSWYQQTPGQGLQFLFEYFSETQRNKGNFPGRFSGRQFSNSRSEMNVSTLELGDSALYLCARSWGGRGGAREQYFGPGTRLTVT.

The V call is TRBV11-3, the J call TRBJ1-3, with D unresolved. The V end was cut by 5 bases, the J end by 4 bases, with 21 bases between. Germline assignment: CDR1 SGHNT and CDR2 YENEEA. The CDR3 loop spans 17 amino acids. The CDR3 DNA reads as TGTGCCAGCAGCCGCTATGATGAGGAGACTCTAGGAAACACCATATATTTT. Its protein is CASSRYDEETLGNTIYF.

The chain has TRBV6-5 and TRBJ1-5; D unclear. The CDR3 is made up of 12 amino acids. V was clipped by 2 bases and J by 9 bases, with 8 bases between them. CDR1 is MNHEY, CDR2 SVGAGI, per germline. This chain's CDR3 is CASSYPAGPQHF. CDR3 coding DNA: TGTGCCAGCAGTTACCCGGCAGGGCCCCAGCATTTT.

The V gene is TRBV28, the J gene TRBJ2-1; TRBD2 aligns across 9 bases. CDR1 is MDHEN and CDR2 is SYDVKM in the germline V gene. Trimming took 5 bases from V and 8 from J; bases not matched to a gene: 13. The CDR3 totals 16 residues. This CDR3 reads CASSPPRAGGPHEQFF. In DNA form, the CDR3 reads TGTGCCAGCAGTCCCCCCCGGGCGGGGGGGCCCCATGAGCAGTTCTTC.

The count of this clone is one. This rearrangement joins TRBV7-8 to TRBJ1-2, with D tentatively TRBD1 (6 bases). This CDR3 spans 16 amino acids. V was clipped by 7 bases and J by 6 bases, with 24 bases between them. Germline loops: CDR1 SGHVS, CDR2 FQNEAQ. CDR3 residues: CASTSQDRPPLDGYTF. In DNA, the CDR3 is TGTGCCAGCACCTCTCAAGACAGGCCCCCCCTTGATGGCTACACCTTC.

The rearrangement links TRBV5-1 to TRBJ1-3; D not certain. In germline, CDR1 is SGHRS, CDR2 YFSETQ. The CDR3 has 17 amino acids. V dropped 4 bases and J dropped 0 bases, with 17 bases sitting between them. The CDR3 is CASSLGTRLGSGNTIYF. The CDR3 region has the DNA TGCGCCAGCAGCCTCGGAACAAGATTGGGCTCTGGAAACACCATATATTTT.

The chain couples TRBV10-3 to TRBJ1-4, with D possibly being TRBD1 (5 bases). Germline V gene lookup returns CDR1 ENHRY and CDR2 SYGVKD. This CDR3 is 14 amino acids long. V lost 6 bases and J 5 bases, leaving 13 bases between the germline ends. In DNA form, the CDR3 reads TGTGCCATCAGGCCCGAGGGACCGAATGAAAAACTGTTTTTT. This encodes CAIRPEGPNEKLFF.

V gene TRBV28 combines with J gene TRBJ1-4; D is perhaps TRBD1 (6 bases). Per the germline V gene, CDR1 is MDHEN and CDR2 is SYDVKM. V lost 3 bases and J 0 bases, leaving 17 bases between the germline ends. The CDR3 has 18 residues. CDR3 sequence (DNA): TGTGCCAGCAGTTTCCAGCGGACAGCCCAGGCAACTAATGAAAAACTGTTTTTT. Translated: CASSFQRTAQATNEKLFF.

The CDR3 DNA follows: TGTGCCGCAGGGCCAGGGGGCGGAGGAGAAAAACTGTTTTTT. Translated: CAAGPGGGGEKLFF. The rearrangement joins TRBV19 to TRBJ1-4; 8 bases map to TRBD1. The CDR3 has 14 residues. Germline-derived CDR1 and CDR2 are LNHDA and SQIVND (reference sequence). Unmatched junction bases numbered 13, after V lost 11 bases and J lost 8 bases.

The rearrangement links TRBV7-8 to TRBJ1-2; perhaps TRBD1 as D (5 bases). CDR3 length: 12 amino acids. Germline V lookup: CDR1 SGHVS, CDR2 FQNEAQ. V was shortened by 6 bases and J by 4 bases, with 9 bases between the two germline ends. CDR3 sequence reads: CASSLGTYGYTF. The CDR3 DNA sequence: TGTGCCAGCAGTCTAGGGACCTATGGCTACACCTTC.

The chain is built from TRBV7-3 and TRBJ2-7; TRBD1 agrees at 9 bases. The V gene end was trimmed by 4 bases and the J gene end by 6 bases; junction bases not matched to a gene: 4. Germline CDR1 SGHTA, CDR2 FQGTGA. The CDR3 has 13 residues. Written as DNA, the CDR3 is TGTGCCAGCAGCTCCGACAGGGGGGCCGAGCAGTACTTC. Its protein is CASSSDRGAEQYF.

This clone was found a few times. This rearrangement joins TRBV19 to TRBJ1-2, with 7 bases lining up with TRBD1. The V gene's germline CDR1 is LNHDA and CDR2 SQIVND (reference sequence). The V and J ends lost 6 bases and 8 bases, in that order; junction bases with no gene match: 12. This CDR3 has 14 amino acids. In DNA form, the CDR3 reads TGTGCCAGTAGCCCAGGGACAGTTCGTCTCGGCTACACCTTC. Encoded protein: CASSPGTVRLGYTF.

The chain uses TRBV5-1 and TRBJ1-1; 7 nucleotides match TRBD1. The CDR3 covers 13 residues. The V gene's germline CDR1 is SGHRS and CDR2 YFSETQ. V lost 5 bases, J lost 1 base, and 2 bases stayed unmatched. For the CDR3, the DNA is TGCGCCAGCAGGAGACAGGGGAACACTGAAGCTTTCTTT. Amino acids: CASRRQGNTEAFF.

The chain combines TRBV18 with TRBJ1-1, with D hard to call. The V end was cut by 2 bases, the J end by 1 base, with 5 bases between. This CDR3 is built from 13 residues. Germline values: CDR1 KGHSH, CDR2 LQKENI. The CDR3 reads CASSPDQNTEAFF. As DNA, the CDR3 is TGTGCCAGCTCACCAGACCAGAACACTGAAGCTTTCTTT.